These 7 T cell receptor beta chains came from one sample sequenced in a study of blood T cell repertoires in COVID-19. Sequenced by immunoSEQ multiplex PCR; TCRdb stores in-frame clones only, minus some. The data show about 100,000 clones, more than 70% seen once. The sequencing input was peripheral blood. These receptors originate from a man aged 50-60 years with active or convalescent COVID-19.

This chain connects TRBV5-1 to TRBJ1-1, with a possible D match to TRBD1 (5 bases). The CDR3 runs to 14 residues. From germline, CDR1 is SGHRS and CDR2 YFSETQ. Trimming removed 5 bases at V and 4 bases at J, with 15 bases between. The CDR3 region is CASRPGSRGTEAFF. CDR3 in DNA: TGCGCCAGCAGGCCGGGCTCAAGGGGCACTGAAGCTTTCTTT.

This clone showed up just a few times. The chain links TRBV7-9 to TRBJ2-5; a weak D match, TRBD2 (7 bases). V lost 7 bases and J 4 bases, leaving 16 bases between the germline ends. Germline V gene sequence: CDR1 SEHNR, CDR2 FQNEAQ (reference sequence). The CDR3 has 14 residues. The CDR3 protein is CASTSGGQVETQYF. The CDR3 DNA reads TGTGCCAGCACCTCCGGGGGGCAGGTAGAGACCCAGTACTTC.

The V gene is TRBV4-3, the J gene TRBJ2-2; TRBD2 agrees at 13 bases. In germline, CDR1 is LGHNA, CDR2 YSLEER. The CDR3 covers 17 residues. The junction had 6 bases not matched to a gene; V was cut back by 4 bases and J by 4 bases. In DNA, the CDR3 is TGCGCCAGCAGCCGCGGACTAGCGGGAGAAGTCACCGGGGAGCTGTTTTTT. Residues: CASSRGLAGEVTGELFF.

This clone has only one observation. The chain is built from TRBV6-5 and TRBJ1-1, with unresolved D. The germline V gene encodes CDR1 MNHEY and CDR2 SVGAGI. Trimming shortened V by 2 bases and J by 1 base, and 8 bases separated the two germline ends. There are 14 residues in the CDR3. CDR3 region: CASSYGRSNTEAFF. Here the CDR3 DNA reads TGTGCCAGCAGTTACGGCAGATCGAACACTGAAGCTTTCTTT.

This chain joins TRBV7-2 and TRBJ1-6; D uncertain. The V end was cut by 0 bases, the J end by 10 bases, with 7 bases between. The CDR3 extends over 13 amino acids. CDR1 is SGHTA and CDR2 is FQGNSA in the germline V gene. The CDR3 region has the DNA TGTGCCAGCAGCTTAGCGGCGCGGTCACCCCTCCACTTT. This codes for CASSLAARSPLHF.

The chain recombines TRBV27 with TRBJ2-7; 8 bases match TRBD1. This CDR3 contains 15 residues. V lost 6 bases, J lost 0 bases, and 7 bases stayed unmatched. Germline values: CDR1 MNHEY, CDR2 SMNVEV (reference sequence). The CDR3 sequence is CASRTSTGGSYEQYF. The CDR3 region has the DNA TGTGCCAGCAGAACTTCCACAGGGGGCTCCTACGAGCAGTACTTC.

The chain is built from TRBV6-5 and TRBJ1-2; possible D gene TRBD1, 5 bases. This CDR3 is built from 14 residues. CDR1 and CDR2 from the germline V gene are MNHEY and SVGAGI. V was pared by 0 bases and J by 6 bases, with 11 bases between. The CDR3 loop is CASSYSRGVNGYTF. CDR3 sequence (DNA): TGTGCCAGCAGTTACTCGCGGGGGGTCAATGGCTACACCTTC.